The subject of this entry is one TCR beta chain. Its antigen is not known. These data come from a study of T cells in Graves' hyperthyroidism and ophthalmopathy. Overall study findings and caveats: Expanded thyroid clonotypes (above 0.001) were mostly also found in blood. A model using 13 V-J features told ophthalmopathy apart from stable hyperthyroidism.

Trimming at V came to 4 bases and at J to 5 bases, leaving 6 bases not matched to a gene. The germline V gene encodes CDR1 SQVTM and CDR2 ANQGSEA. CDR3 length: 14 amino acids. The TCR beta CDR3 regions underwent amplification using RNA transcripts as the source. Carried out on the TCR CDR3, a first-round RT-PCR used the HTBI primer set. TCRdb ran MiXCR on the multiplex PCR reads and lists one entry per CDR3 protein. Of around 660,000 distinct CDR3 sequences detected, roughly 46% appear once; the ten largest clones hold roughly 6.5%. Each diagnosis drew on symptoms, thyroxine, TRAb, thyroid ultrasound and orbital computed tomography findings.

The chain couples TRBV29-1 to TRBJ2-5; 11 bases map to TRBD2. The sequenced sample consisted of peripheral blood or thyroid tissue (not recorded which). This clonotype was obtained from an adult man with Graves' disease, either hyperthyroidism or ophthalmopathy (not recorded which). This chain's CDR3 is CSVGTSGLEETQYF. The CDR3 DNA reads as TGCAGCGTTGGGACTAGCGGGTTGGAGGAGACCCAGTACTTC.